A selection of T cell receptor beta chains follows, all from one sample in a study of blood T cell repertoires in COVID-19. Clones were read by immunoSEQ multiplex PCR, and TCRdb kept only the in-frame ones, dropping some. The top ten clones hold 4% to 5% of a sample with 8,400 or so clones, about 91% of them seen once. Material for sequencing was peripheral blood. Receptors were obtained from a woman aged 45 to 65 with active COVID-19. The CDR3 runs from the conserved cysteine through the conserved F or W. Each record gives: V gene, J gene, D gene, CDR3 length, CDR3 protein, CDR3 DNA. A D gene is named only where the DNA matches it firmly.

>TRBV2|TRBJ1-2|TRBD1|15
CASSLGRDRGYGYTF
TGTGCCAGCAGCCTTGGCCGGGACAGGGGCTATGGCTACACCTTC
>TRBV5-5|TRBJ2-7|TRBD1|15
CASSFPTGGFDEQYF
TGTGCCAGCAGCTTTCCGACAGGGGGCTTTGACGAGCAGTACTTC
>TRBV11-1|TRBJ2-2|TRBD1|15
CASSIPGQSTGELFF
TGTGCCAGCAGCATCCCGGGACAGTCCACCGGGGAGCTGTTTTTT
>TRBV6-2/TRBV6-3|TRBJ1-1|TRBD1|16
CASSYVRGRPDTEAFF
TGTGCCAGCAGTTACGTTAGGGGGCGCCCGGACACTGAAGCTTTCTTT
>TRBV6-1|TRBJ1-2|NA|13
CASSEADNYGYTF
TGTGCCAGCAGTGAGGCTGATAACTATGGCTACACCTTC
>TRBV19|TRBJ2-7|TRBD2|14
CASPLPPREYEQYF
TGTGCCAGCCCTCTTCCGCCGCGGGAGTACGAGCAGTACTTC
>TRBV9|TRBJ2-5|TRBD1|15
CASSVTGSGGETQYF
TGTGCCAGCAGCGTCACAGGGTCAGGGGGCGAGACCCAGTACTTC
>TRBV5-4|TRBJ2-1|NA|15
CASSRDSTSYNEQFF
TGTGCCAGCAGCCGGGACTCAACCTCCTACAATGAGCAGTTCTTC
>TRBV28|TRBJ2-1|NA|13
CASSVPGFDEQFF
TGTGCCAGCAGTGTCCCCGGGTTCGATGAGCAGTTCTTC
>TRBV29-1|TRBJ2-5|TRBD1|12
CSVVAQGVTQYF
TGCAGCGTTGTCGCGCAGGGGGTGACCCAGTACTTC
>TRBV4-2|TRBJ2-5|NA|14
CASSPSGGMETQYF
TGTGCCAGCAGCCCCTCTGGGGGGATGGAGACCCAGTACTTC
>TRBV5-1|TRBJ2-1|TRBD2|17
CASSFRAVAGVTNEQFF
TGCGCCAGCAGCTTTAGGGCCGTAGCGGGAGTAACGAATGAGCAGTTCTTC
>TRBV5-1|TRBJ2-3|NA|15
CASSLSRGSTDTQYF
TGCGCCAGCAGCTTGTCGCGGGGTAGCACAGATACGCAGTATTTT
>TRBV10-3|TRBJ1-3|NA|14
CAITVQGTGNTIYF
TGTGCCATCACTGTACAGGGAACCGGAAACACCATATATTTT
>TRBV19|TRBJ2-1|TRBD2|14
CASSSGRVDNEQFF
TGTGCCAGTAGTAGCGGGAGGGTTGACAATGAGCAGTTCTTC
>TRBV28|TRBJ1-1|TRBD1|16
CASSSTPGTGATEAFF
TGTGCCAGCAGTTCCACCCCCGGGACAGGGGCCACTGAAGCTTTCTTT
>TRBV5-1|TRBJ2-7|NA|17
CASSLAGSRGGSYEQYF
TGCGCCAGCAGCTTGGCTGGCAGCCGAGGTGGGTCCTACGAGCAGTACTTC
>TRBV19|TRBJ2-2|NA|16
CASSTRSGGGTGELFF
TGTGCCAGTAGTACGCGGAGCGGAGGAGGAACCGGGGAGCTGTTTTTT
>TRBV11-2|TRBJ2-1|TRBD2|16
CASSMTSGGSYNEQFF
TGTGCCAGCAGCATGACTAGCGGGGGCTCCTACAATGAGCAGTTCTTC
>TRBV6-6|TRBJ1-1|NA|13
CASSYAVNTEAFF
TGTGCCAGCAGTTATGCGGTGAACACTGAAGCTTTCTTT
>TRBV10-3|TRBJ2-2|TRBD1|14
CASLRDRNTGELFF
TGTGCCTCCCTCCGGGACAGGAACACCGGGGAGCTGTTTTTT
>TRBV5-4|TRBJ1-2|TRBD1|16
CASSSYAGTGGYGYTF
TGTGCCAGCAGCTCTTATGCCGGGACAGGGGGCTATGGCTACACCTTC
>TRBV6-5|TRBJ2-3|NA|14
CASSWGLPGDTQYF
TGTGCCAGCAGTTGGGGTCTTCCAGGGGATACGCAGTATTTT